This T cell receptor (beta chain) was found in a study of blood T cells in healthy people across ages. The CDR3 extends over 16 amino acids. Germline-derived CDR1 and CDR2 are MDHEN and SYDVKM. V gave up 4 bases and J gave up 6 bases, with 21 bases separating them. A second PCR of 7 to 11 cycles used a sample-barcoded 5' primer and a J-beta primer mix. One entry per CDR3 protein, called by TCRdb with MiXCR from the 5' RACE reads. The sample has some 860,000 distinct CDR3 sequences, roughly 56% seen once. This chain links TRBV28 with TRBJ1-1; TRBD1 is a possible D gene (6 bases). The sequencing sample was made of blood. This sequence was found in a middle-aged man in good health. This CDR3 reads CASSSRPLQRGAEAFF. The CDR3 DNA follows: TGTGCCAGCAGTTCTCGCCCCTTACAGAGGGGGGCTGAAGCTTTCTTT.